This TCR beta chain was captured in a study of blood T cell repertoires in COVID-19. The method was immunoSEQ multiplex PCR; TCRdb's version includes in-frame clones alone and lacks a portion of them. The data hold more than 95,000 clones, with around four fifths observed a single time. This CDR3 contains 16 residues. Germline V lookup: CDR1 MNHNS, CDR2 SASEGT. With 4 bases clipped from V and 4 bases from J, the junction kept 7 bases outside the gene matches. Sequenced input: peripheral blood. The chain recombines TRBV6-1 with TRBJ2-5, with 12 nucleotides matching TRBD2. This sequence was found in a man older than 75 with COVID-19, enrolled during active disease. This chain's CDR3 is CASSAGLAGMGETQYF. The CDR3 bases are TGTGCCAGCAGTGCAGGACTAGCGGGGATGGGAGAGACCCAGTACTTC.